A selection of T cell receptor beta chains follows, all from one sample in a study of beta chain features in type 1 diabetes. The protocol was immunoSEQ multiplex PCR, while the TCRdb copy is restricted to in-frame clones and leaves out a portion. The sample lists around 650,000 clones, over 10% occurring once. Material for sequencing was naive CD4+ T cells from blood. The receptors were sampled from a man aged 25 to 40 with type 1 diabetes. CDR3s include the opening cysteine and the closing phenylalanine or tryptophan.

V	length	J	CDR3
TRBV11-3	17	TRBJ1-2	CASSLGGVANREHGYTF
TRBV7-2	16	TRBJ1-3	CASSLNSPSSGNTIYF
TRBV5-4	14	TRBJ2-7	CASSFPGQIYEQYF
TRBV7-9	14	TRBJ2-7	CASSLDGRVHEQYF
TRBV12-5	15	TRBJ2-5	CASGLSGGGQETQYF
TRBV27	16	TRBJ2-1	CASSSGQAKSYNEQFF
TRBV5-1	13	TRBJ2-7	CASSLESTGKPYF
TRBV5-4	12	TRBJ1-1	CASSLETVGAFF
TRBV7-2	14	TRBJ2-5	CASSPGGTQETQYF
TRBV6-5	13	TRBJ1-2	CASSLITGDGYTF
TRBV15	14	TRBJ1-2	CATSRGTAHEGYTF
TRBV7-9	14	TRBJ1-1	CASSAQAGNTEAFF
TRBV5-6	11	TRBJ2-1	CASSLYHEQFF
TRBV4-2	15	TRBJ1-4	CASSPQGATNEKLFF
TRBV6-1	15	TRBJ2-7	CASRFSGIIPGEQYF
TRBV6-5	13	TRBJ2-5	CASSGEVAETQYF
TRBV25-1	14	TRBJ2-3	CASSPGSGVDTQYF
TRBV19	15	TRBJ1-2	CASSLDGQGWDGYTF
TRBV28	14	TRBJ1-2	CASSLYGGVRGYTF
TRBV18	19	TRBJ1-2	CASSPTLGQQESANYGYTF
TRBV15	18	TRBJ1-6	CATSRNGPSQGFYSPLHF
TRBV11-1	12	TRBJ2-1	CASSSPGQDRFF
TRBV5-4	15	TRBJ2-1	CASSLGGSLYNEQFF
TRBV4-2	13	TRBJ1-3	CASSQELGNTIYF
TRBV9	15	TRBJ2-2	CASSVGTLNTGELFF
TRBV6-5	15	TRBJ2-7	CASSYSLQVLSEQYF
TRBV4-1	17	TRBJ2-7	CASSQDHPGQGAYEQYF
TRBV5-1	16	TRBJ2-3	CASSLGHGQGRDTQYF
TRBV28	13	TRBJ2-6	CASSIPGANVLTF
TRBV28	15	TRBJ1-1	CASSYPGRLNTEAFF
TRBV7-2	14	TRBJ1-2	CASSFPERSYGYTF
TRBV6-5	12	TRBJ2-5	CASSQGRETQYF
TRBV29-1	14	TRBJ1-1	CSVEGLNMNTEAFF
TRBV6-6	14	TRBJ2-1	CASRGLAGVGEQFF
TRBV29-1	12	TRBJ1-2	CSVEGPNYGYTF
TRBV19	14	TRBJ2-6	CASTSGEGANVLTF
TRBV9	14	TRBJ1-2	CASSVSTGNGGYTF
TRBV11-2	17	TRBJ2-5	CASRPSGLAGGQETQYF
TRBV30	12	TRBJ2-5	CAWSVGWETQYF
TRBV29-1	13	TRBJ2-5	CSVEDDTQETQYF
TRBV6-6	15	TRBJ1-2	CASSYGSGVKYGYTF
TRBV5-6	14	TRBJ1-1	CASSLALSSLVAFF
TRBV10-3	11	TRBJ2-7	CATLGINEQYF
TRBV15	17	TRBJ2-1	CATSRVRVTGLYNEQFF
TRBV4-2	16	TRBJ2-1	CASSQGNSGGLNEQFF
TRBV5-1	13	TRBJ1-5	CASSLAADQPQHF